The clone carrying this T cell receptor beta chain was observed a handful of times. The antigen is undetermined. With 60 Vbeta and 13 Jbeta primers, the PCR was carried out. Using immunoSEQ multiplex PCR, the repertoire was profiled, and TCRdb retains in-frame clones only, with some absent. The sample carries some 200,000 clones, roughly 68% recorded once. The data derive from a study of cytomegalovirus exposure and HLA in healthy donors. Regarding the study as a whole: Among immune exposure information, only CMV serostatus was available. TCR beta chain V- and J-gene trimming was linked, in a later analysis, to a missense variant in DCLRE1C.

In germline, CDR1 is MNHNY, CDR2 SVGAGI (reference sequence). J lost 0 bases, V lost 7 bases, and 4 bases had no gene match. The CDR3 has 15 amino acids. V and J are TRBV6-6 and TRBJ2-2, with 8 bases identical to TRBD2. The source material was PBMCs. This TCR came from a man between 35 and 55 years old in good health and CMV-seropositive. CDR3 in amino acids: CASIRGGTNTGELFF. Here the CDR3 DNA reads TGTGCCAGCATCCGCGGGGGGACGAACACCGGGGAGCTGTTTTTT.